The sequence of this T cell receptor beta chain was determined in a study of cytomegalovirus exposure and HLA in healthy donors. Germline loops: CDR1 SGHVS, CDR2 FQNEAQ. This CDR3 is built from 13 residues. The germline V and J ends were trimmed by 4 bases and 9 bases, with 10 bases remaining between them. Primers included in the PCR were 60 Vbeta and 13 Jbeta primers. Methods used by the authors: Later reanalysis found 80 million or so unique TCR beta chains, roughly 10 million of them shared. The assay was immunoSEQ multiplex PCR, and TCRdb's table has in-frame clones only and misses some. V and J calls plus clone size are reproduced from that table; the DNA served to infer D and trimming. The data hold more than 150,000 clones, with around 76% observed a single time.

This chain uses TRBV7-8 with TRBJ1-6, with D tentatively TRBD1 (5 bases). The sequence derives from a man aged 40-49 years in good health and CMV-seronegative. The sequencing sample was made of PBMCs. The CDR3 sequence is CASSSLDTSPLHF. CDR3 nucleotides: TGTGCCAGCAGCTCCTTGGACACTTCACCCCTCCACTTT.